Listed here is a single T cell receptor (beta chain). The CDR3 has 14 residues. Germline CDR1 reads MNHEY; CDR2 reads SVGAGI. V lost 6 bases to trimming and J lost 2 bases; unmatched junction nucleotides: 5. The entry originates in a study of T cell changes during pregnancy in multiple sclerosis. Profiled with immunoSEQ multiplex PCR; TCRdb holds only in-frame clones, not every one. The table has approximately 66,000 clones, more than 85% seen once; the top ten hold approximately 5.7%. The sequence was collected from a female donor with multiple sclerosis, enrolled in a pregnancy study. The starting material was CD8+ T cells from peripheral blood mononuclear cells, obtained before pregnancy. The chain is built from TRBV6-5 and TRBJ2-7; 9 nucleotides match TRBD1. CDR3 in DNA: TGTGCCAGCAGCCTACAGGGGGCGGCCTACGAGCAGTACTTC. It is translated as CASSLQGAAYEQYF.